These 2 T cell receptor beta chains share one sample of origin, sequenced in a study of blood T cell repertoires in COVID-19 (dated by TCRdb to about 2020). The receptor library was made with the immunoSEQ multiplex PCR assay. Held by TCRdb, this immuneACCESS table contains in-frame sequences only and omits some clones. Under half of the omission traces to an unresolved V gene where checked; the cause of the rest is unknown. In this sample the table shows over 200,000 clones, roughly 86% of which occur a single time. The biggest ten clones account for under 2.5% of the sample. Sequencing was carried out using peripheral blood. The receptors come from a woman aged 45 to 65 with acute or convalescent COVID-19.

V usage is TRBV30 and J usage is TRBJ2-7, with 12 bases identical to TRBD2. J was trimmed by 2 bases and V by 0 bases; bases with no gene match: 2. The CDR3 runs to 15 residues. Germline V CDR1 and CDR2: GTSNPN, SVGIG (reference sequence). CDR3 in DNA: TGTGCCTGGAGTGTCGGACTAGCGGGAACCTACGAGCAGTACTTC. Protein sequence: CAWSVGLAGTYEQYF.

This chain joins TRBV5-1 and TRBJ2-1; tentatively, D is TRBD2 (6 bases). Germline values: CDR1 SGHRS, CDR2 YFSETQ. The CDR3 loop spans 15 amino acids. The germline V and J ends were trimmed by 4 bases and 5 bases, with 16 bases remaining between them. CDR3 in amino acids: CASSLGTPRDNEQFF. CDR3 nucleotide sequence: TGCGCCAGCAGCCTAGGGACTCCTAGGGACAATGAGCAGTTCTTC.